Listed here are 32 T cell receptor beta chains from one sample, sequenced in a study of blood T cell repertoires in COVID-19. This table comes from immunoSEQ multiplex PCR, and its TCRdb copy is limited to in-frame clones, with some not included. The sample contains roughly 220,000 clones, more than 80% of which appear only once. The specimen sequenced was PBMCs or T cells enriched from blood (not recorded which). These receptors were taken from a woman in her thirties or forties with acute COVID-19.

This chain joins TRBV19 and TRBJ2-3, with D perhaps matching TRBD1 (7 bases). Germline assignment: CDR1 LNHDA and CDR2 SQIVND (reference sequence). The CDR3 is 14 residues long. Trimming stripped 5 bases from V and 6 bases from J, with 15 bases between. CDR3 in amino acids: CASSAGTATDTQYF. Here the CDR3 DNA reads TGTGCCAGTAGTGCGGGGACAGCCACGGATACGCAGTATTTT. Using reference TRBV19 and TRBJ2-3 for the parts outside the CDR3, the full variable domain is DGGITQSPKYLFRKEGQNVTLSCEQNLNHDAMYWYRQDPGQGLRLIYYSQIVNDFQKGDIAEGYSVSREKKESFPLTVTSAQKNPTAFYLCASSAGTATDTQYFGPGTRLTVL.

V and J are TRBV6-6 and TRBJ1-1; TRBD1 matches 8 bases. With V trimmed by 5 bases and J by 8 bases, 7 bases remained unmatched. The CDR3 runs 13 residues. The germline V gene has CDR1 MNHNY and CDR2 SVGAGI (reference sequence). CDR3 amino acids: CASSHRDRPEAFF. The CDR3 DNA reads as TGTGCCAGCAGTCATCGGGACAGGCCCGAAGCTTTCTTT.

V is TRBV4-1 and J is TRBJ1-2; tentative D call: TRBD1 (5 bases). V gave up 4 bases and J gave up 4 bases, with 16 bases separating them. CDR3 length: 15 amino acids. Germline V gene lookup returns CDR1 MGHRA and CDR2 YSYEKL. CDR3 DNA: TGCGCCAGCAGCCCGGAACCGGGACTTGGCTATGGCTACACCTTC. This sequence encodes CASSPEPGLGYGYTF.

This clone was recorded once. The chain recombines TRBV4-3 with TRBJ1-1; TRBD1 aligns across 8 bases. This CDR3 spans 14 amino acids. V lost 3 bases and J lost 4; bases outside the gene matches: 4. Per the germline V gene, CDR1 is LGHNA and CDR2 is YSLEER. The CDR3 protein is CASSHPDRVTEAFF. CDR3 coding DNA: TGCGCCAGCAGCCATCCGGACAGGGTCACTGAAGCTTTCTTT.

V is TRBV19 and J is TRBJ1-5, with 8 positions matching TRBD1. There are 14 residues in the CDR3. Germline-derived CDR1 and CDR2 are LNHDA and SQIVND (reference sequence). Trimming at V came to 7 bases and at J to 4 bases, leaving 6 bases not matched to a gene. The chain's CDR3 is CASTAGQDNQPQHF. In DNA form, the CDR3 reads TGTGCCAGTACCGCGGGACAGGATAATCAGCCCCAGCATTTT.

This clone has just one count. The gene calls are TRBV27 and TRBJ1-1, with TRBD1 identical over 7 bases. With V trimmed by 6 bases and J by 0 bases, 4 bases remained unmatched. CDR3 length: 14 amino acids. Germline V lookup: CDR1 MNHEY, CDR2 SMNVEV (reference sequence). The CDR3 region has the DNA TGTGCCAGCAGAGGAGGGGGCTTGAACACTGAAGCTTTCTTT. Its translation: CASRGGGLNTEAFF.

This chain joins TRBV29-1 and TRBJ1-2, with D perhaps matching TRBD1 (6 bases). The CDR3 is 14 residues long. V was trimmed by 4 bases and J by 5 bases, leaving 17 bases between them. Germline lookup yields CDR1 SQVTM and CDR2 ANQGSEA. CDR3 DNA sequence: TGCAGCGTTGTCCTCGGGGGGCTCAATTATGGCTACACCTTC. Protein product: CSVVLGGLNYGYTF.

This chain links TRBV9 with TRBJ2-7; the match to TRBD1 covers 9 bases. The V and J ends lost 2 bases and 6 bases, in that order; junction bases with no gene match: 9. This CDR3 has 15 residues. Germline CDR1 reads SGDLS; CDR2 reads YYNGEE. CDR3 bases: TGTGCCAGCAGCGTTTGCCCGGGACAGGGTTGCGAGCAGTACGTC. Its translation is CASSVCPGQGCEQYV.

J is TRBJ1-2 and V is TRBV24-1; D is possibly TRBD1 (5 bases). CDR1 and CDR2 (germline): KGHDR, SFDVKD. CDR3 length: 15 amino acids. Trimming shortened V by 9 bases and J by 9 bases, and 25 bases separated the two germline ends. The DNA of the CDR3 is TGTGCCACCCCTGTGGTTCGTCCTAGGGGATCGAGCTACACCTTC. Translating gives CATPVVRPRGSSYTF.

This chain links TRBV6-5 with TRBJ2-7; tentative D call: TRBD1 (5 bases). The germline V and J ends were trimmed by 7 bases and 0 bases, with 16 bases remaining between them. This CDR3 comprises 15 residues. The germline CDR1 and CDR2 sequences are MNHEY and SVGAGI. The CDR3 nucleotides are TGTGCCAGCATCCCCCGGCTCAGGGCCTCCTACGAGCAGTACGTC. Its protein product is CASIPRLRASYEQYV.

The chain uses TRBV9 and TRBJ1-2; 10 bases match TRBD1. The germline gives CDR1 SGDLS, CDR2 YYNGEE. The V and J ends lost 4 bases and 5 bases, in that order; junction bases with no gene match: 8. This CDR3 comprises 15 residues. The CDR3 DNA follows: TGTGCCAGCAGCCCGAGGGGGACAGGGGTGTATGGCTACACCTTC. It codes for CASSPRGTGVYGYTF. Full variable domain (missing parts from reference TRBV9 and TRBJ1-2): DSGVTQTPKHLITATGQRVTLRCSPRSGDLSVYWYQQSLDQGLQFLIQYYNGEERAKGNILERFSAQQFPDLHSELNLSSLELGDSALYFCASSPRGTGVYGYTFGSGTRLTVV.

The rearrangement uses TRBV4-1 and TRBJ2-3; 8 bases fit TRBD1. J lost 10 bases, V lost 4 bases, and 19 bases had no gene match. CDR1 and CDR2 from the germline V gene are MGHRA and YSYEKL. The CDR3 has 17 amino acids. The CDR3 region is CASSLTPGTGFGSAQYF. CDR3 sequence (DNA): TGCGCCAGCAGCCTGACTCCCGGGACAGGCTTTGGAAGTGCGCAGTATTTT.

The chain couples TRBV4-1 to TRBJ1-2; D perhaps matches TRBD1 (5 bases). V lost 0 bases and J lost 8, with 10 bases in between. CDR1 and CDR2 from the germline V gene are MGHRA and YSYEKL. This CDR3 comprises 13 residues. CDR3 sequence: CASSQDRVQGYTF. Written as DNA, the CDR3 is TGCGCCAGCAGCCAAGACAGGGTGCAAGGCTACACCTTC.

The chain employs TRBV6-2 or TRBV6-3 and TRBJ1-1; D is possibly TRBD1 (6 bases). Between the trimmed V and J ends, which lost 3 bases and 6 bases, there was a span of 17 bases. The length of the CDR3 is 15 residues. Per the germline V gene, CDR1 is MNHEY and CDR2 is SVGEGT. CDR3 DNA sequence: TGTGCCAGCAGTTATCCCGACAGGATTAGGTCTGAAGCTTTCTTT. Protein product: CASSYPDRIRSEAFF.

Here the CDR3 reads CASSTGSGRLPEGYTF. CDR3 nucleotide sequence: TGTGCCAGTAGTACGGGGAGTGGGCGTCTCCCAGAGGGCTACACCTTC. This chain joins TRBV19 and TRBJ1-2; no clear D. Per the germline V gene, CDR1 is LNHDA and CDR2 is SQIVND (reference sequence). Between the trimmed V and J ends, which lost 4 bases and 8 bases, there was a span of 23 bases. The CDR3 has 16 amino acids.

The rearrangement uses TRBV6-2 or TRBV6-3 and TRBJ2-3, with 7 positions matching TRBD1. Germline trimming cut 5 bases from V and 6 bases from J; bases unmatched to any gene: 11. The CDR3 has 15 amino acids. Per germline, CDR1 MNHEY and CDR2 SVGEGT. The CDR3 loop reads CASSNRDRNRDTQYF. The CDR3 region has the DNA TGTGCCAGCAGTAACCGGGACAGAAACCGGGATACGCAGTATTTT.

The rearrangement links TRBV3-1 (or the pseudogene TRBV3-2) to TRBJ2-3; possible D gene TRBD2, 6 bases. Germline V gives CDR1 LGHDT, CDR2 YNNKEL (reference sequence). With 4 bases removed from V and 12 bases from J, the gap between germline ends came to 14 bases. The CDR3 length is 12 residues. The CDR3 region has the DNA TGTGCCAGCAGCCCGATGGGGGGACTTCAGTATTTT. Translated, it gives CASSPMGGLQYF.

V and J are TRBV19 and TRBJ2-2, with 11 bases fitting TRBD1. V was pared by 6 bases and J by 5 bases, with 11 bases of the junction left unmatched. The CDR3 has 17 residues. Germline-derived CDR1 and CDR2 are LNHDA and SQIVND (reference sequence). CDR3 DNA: TGTGCCAGTAGCCCCTCGGGACAGGGGGTAAGAACCGGGGAGCTGTTTTTT. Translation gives CASSPSGQGVRTGELFF.

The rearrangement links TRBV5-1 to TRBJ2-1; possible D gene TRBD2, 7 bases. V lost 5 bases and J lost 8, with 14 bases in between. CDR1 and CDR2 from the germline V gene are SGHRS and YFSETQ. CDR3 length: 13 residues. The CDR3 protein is CASRGGAVDEQFF. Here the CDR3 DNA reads TGCGCCAGCAGAGGGGGGGCCGTGGATGAGCAGTTCTTC.

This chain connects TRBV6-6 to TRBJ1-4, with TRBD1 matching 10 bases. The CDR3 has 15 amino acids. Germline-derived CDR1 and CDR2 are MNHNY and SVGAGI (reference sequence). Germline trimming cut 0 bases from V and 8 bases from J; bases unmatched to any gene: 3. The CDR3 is CASSYSGTGAEKLFF. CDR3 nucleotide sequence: TGTGCCAGCAGTTACTCGGGGACAGGGGCGGAAAAACTGTTTTTT.

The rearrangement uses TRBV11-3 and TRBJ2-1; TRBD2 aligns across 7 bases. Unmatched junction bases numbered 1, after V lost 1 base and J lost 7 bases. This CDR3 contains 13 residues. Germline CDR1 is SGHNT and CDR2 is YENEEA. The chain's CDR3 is CASSLAGGNEQFF. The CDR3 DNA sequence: TGTGCCAGCAGCTTAGCGGGGGGAAATGAGCAGTTCTTC.

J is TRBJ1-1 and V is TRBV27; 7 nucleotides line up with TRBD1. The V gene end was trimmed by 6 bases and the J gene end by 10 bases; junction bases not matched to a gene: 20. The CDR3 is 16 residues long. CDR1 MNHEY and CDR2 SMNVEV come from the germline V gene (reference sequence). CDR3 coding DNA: TGTGCCAGCAGCCCCCCAGGGGCAGGGGGTTTCTCTGTAGCTTTCTTT. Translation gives CASSPPGAGGFSVAFF.

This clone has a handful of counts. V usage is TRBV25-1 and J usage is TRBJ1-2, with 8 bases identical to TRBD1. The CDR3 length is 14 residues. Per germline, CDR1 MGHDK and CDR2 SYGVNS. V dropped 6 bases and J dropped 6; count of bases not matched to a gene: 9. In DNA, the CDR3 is TGTGCCAGCAGCCTGGGGACAGGAGTTAATGGCTACACCTTC. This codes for CASSLGTGVNGYTF.

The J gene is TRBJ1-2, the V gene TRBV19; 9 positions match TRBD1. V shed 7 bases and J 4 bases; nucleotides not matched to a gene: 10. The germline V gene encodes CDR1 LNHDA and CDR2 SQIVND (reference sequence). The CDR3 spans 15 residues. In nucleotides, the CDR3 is TGTGCCAGTATCACAACAGGGGGCTTATCCTATGGCTACACCTTC. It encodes CASITTGGLSYGYTF.

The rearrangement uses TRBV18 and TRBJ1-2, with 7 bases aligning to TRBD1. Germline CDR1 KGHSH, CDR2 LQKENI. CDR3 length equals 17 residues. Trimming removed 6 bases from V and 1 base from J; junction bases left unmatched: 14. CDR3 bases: TGTGCCAGCTCCCCCCGACAGGGCCCCTATTTTAACTATGGCTACACCTTC. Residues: CASSPRQGPYFNYGYTF. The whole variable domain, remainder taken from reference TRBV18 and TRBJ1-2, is NAGVMQNPRHLVRRRGQEARLRCSPMKGHSHVYWYRQLPEEGLKFMVYLQKENIIDESGMPKERFSAEFPKEGPSILRIQQVVRGDSAAYFCASSPRQGPYFNYGYTFGSGTRLTVV.

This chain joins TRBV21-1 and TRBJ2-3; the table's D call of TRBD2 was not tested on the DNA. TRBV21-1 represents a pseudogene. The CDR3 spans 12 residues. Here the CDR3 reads CASSRRVDTQYF. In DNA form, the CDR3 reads TGTGCCAGCAGCAGACGGGTAGATACGCAGTATTTT.

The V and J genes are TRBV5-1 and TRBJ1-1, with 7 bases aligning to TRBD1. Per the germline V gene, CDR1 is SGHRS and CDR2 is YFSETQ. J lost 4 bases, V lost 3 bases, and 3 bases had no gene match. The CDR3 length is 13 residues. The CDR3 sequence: CASSSGTVTEAFF. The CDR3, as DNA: TGCGCCAGCAGCTCCGGGACAGTCACTGAAGCTTTCTTT.

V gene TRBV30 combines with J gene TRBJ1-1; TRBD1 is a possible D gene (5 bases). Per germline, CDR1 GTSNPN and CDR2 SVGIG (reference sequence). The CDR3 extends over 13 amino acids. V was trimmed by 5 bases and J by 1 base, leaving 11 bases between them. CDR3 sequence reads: CAWGGRRNTEAFF. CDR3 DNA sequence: TGTGCCTGGGGGGGGAGGCGGAACACTGAAGCTTTCTTT.

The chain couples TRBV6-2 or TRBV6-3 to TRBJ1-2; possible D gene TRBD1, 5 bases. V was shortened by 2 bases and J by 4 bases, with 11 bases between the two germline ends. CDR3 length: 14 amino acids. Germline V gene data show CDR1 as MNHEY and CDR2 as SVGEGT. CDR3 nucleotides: TGTGCCAGCAGTTACGGGCAGGGTAGCTATGGCTACACCTTC. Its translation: CASSYGQGSYGYTF.

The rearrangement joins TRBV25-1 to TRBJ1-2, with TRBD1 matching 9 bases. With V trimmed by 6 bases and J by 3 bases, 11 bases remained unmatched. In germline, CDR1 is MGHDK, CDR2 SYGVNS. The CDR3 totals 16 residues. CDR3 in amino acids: CASRRDRVEGDYGYTF. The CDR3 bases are TGTGCCAGCAGGCGGGACAGGGTTGAAGGGGACTATGGCTACACCTTC.

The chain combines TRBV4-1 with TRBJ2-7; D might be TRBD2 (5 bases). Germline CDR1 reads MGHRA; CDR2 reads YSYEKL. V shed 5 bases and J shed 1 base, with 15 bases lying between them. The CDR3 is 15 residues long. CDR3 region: CASSEGQRRSYEQYF. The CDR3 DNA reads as TGCGCCAGCAGCGAAGGGCAACGGAGGTCCTACGAGCAGTACTTC.

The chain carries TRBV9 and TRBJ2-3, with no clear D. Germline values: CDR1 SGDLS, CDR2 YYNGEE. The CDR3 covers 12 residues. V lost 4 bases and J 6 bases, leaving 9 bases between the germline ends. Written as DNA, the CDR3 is TGTGCCAGCAGCCCCTTTGTTGATACGCAGTATTTT. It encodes CASSPFVDTQYF.